This record looks at one TCR beta chain sequence and its context. This sample was included in a study of blood T cell repertoires in COVID-19. Donors were grouped by their self-reported clinical history. Cohort 3 donors counted as recovered after two negative PCRs, clearance, or resolved symptoms. Original methodology: By means of reference gene primer amplification, nucleated cell counts were estimated. TCRdb keeps only in-frame clones here, not all; method: immunoSEQ multiplex PCR. The V and J calls and clone size were taken over from that table, and D and trimming were inferred from the DNA. The sample yields hundreds of thousands of clones, around 90% seen once. The sample consisted of PBMCs or T cells enriched from blood (not recorded which). The source is a man in his 60s who had recovered from COVID-19.

The CDR3 nucleotides read TGTGCCAGCAGCTTAGGGCGGTCTAGCGGAAACATTCAGTACTTC. Amino acids: CASSLGRSSGNIQYF. The chain has TRBV11-2 and TRBJ2-4; 7 bases agree with TRBD2. Germline V lookup: CDR1 SGHAT, CDR2 FQNNGV. The CDR3 is 15 residues long. V lost 1 base to trimming and J lost 6 bases; unmatched junction nucleotides: 6.